The present TCR beta chain was sequenced within a study of blood T cell repertoires in COVID-19. Looked up from germline, CDR1 is MNHEY and CDR2 is SMNVEV (reference sequence). This CDR3 is built from 14 residues. V lost 7 bases to trimming and J lost 6 bases; unmatched junction nucleotides: 12. Produced via immunoSEQ multiplex PCR; TCRdb's table is partial and in-frame only. There are about 50,000 clones in the sample; 79% occur only once, and 25% lies in the top ten. This TCR was recovered from a man in his 70s with acute or convalescent COVID-19. The chain carries TRBV27 and TRBJ2-7, with 7 nucleotides matching TRBD1. Sequencing was performed on peripheral blood. The CDR3 bases are TGTGCCAGCACATCCTTCTCCACAGGGGTCGAGCAGTACTTC. Its protein is CASTSFSTGVEQYF.